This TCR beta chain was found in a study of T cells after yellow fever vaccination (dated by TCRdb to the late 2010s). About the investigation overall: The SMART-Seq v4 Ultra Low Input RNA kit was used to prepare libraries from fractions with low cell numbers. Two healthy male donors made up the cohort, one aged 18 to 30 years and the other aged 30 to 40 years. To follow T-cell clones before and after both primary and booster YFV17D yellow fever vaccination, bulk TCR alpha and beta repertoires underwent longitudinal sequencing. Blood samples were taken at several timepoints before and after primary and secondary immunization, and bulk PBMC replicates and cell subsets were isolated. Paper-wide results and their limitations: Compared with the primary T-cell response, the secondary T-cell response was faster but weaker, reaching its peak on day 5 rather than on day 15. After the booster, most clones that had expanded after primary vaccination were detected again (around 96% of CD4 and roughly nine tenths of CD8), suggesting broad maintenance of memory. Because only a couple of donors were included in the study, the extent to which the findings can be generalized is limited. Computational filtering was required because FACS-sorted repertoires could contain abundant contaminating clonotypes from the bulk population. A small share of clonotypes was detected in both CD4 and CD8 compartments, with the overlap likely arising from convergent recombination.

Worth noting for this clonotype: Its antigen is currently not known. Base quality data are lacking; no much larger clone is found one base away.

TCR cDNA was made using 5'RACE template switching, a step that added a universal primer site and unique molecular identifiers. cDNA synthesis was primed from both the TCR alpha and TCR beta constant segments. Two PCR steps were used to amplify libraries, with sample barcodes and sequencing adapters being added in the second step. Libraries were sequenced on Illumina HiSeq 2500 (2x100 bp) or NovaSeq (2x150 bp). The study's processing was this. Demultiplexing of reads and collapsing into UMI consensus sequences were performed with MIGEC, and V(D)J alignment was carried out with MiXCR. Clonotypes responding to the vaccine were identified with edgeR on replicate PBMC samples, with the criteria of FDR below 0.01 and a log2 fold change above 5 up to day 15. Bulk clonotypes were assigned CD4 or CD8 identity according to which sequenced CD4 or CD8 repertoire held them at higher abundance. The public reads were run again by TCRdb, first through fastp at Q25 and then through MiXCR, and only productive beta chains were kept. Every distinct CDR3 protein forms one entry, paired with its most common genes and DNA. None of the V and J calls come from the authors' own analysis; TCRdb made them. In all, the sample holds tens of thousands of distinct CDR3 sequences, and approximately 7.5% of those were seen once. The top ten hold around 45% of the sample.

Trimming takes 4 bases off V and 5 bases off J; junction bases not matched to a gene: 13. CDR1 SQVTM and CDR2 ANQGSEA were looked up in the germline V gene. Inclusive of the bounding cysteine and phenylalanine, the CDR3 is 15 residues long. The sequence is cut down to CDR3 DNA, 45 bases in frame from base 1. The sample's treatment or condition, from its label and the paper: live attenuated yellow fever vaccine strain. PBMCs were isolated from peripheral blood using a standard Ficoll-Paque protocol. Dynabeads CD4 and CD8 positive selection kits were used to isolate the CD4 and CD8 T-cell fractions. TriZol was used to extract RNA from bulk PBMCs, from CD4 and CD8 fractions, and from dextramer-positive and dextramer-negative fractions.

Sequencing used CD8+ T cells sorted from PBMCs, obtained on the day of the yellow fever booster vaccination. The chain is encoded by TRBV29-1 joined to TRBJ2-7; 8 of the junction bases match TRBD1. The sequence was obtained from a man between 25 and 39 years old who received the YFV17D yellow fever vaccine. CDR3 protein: CSVGGSAGGSDEQYF. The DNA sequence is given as TGCAGCGTTGGGGGGTCGGCAGGGGGCTCTGACGAGCAGTACTTC.